The sequence of this TCR beta chain was determined in a study of siplizumab effects on memory and regulatory T cells. The method was immunoSEQ multiplex PCR; TCRdb's version includes in-frame clones alone and lacks a portion of them. The data show more than 85,000 clones, 91% seen once. To note about this clone: Its specificity is unknown.

Study findings and constraints: Tregs proliferating in siplizumab cultures lacked confirmation of their suppressive function. A significant reduction in alloreactive sequences traceable to unstimulated CD4+ memory cells was produced by siplizumab. Mappable alloreactive CD4+ clones came from Treg cells around three quarters of the time on average with siplizumab, against approximately 26% in controls. Contribution to the alloresponse seemed major for naive T cells, which also seemed more diverse than memory cells.

This CDR3 is 12 amino acids long. The V end lost 3 bases, the J end lost 4 bases, and 5 bases lay between the germline ends. Germline V gene lookup returns CDR1 MGHDK and CDR2 SYGVNS. The sequencing sample was made of CD4+ T cells sorted from blood. This TCR came from a human donor in good health. Some clones in this sample may be carry-over from other donors' samples. The chain has TRBV25-1 and TRBJ2-3, with unresolved D. The CDR3 DNA sequence: TGTGCCAGCAGTGAGCCCGCAGATACGCAGTATTTT. It codes for CASSEPADTQYF.